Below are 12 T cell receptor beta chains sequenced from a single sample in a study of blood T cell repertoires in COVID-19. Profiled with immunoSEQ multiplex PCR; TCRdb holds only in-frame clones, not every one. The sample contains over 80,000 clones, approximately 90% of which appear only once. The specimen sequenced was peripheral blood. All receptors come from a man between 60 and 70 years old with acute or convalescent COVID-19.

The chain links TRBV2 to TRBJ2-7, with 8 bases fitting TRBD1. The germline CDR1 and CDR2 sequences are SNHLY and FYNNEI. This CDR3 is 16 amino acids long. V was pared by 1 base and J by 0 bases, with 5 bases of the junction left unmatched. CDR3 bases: TGTGCCAGCAGTGAAGAGGAACAGGGGGTCTCCTACGAGCAGTACTTC. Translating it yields CASSEEEQGVSYEQYF.

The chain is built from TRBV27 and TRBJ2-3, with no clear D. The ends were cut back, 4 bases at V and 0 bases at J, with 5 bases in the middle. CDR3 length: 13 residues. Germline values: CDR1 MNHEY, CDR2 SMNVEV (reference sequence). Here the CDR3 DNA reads TGTGCCAGCAGTTCCACTAGCACAGATACGCAGTATTTT. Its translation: CASSSTSTDTQYF.

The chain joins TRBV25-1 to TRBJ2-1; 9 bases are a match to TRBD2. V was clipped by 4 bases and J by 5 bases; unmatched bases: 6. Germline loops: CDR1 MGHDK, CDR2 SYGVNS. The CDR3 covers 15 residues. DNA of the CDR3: TGTGCCAGCAGTGCCCCGACTAGCGGAGACAATGAGCAGTTCTTC. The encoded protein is CASSAPTSGDNEQFF.

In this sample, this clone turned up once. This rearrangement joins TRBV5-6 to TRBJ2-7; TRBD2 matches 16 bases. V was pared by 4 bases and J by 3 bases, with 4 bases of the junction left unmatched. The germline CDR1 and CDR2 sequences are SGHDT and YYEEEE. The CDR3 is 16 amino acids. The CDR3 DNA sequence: TGTGCCAGCAGCCCTGGGACTAGCGGGAGGGTCTACGAGCAGTACTTC. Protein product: CASSPGTSGRVYEQYF.

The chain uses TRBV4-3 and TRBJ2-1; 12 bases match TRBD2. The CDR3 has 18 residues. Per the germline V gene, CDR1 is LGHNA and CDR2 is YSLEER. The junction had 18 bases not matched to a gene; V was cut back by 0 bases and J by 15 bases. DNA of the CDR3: TGCGCCAGCAGCCAAGATGCCCCGGAGCTAGCGGGAGGGGGAGGTCGGTTCTTC. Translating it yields CASSQDAPELAGGGGRFF.

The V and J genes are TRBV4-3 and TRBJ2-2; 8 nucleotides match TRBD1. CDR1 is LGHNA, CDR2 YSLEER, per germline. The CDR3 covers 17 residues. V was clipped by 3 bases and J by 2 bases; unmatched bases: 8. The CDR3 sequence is CASSQTLDRANTGELFF. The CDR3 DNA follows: TGCGCCAGCAGCCAGACGTTGGACAGGGCTAACACCGGGGAGCTGTTTTTT.

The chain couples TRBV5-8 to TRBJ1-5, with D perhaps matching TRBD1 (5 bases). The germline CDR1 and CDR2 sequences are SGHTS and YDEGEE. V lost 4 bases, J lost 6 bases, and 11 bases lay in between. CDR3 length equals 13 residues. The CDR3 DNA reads TGTGCCAGCAGCACGCAGGGATTTCAGCCCCAGCATTTT. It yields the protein CASSTQGFQPQHF.

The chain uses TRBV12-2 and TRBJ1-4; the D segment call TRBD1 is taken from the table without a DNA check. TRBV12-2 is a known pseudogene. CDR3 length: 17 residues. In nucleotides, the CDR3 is TGTGCAAGTCGCCCAGGGACAGGGGGCATGACTAATGAAAAACTGTTTTTT. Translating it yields CASRPGTGGMTNEKLFF.

This CDR3 is CASSIDHGTGVSSYNSPLHF. CDR3 nucleotides: TGTGCCAGTAGTATAGATCACGGGACAGGGGTGAGCTCCTATAATTCACCCCTCCACTTT. The chain is built from TRBV19 and TRBJ1-6; 10 bases match TRBD1. This CDR3 is 20 amino acids long. Trimming removed 0 bases from V and 0 bases from J; junction bases left unmatched: 8. Germline V CDR1 and CDR2: LNHDA, SQIVND (reference sequence).

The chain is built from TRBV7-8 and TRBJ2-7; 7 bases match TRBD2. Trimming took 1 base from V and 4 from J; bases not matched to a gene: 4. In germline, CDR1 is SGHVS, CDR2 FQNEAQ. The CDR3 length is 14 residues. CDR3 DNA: TGTGCCAGCAGCTTAGGAAGGGAGGGGTACGAGCAGTACTTC. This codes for CASSLGREGYEQYF.

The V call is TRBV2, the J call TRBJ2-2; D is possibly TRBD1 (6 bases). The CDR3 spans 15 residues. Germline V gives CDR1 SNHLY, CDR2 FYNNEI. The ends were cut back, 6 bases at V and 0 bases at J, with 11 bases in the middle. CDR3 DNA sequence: TGTGCCAGCAGGAGGACAGCCGCGAACACCGGGGAGCTGTTTTTT. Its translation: CASRRTAANTGELFF.

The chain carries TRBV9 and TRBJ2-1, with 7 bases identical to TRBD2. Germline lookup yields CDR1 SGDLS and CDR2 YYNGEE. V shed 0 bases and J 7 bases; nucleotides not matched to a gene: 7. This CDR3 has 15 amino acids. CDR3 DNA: TGTGCCAGCAGCGTAGCTTGGGAAGCGGGGAATGAGCAGTTCTTC. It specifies CASSVAWEAGNEQFF.